This T cell receptor beta chain came from a study of blood T cell repertoires in COVID-19. How the authors handled the data: The authors estimated nucleated cell counts from reference gene primer amplification. Sequenced by immunoSEQ multiplex PCR; TCRdb stores in-frame clones only, minus some. Clonal size and the V and J genes are those of that table, whereas D and trimming came from the DNA. The sample records about 350,000 clones, 88% being singletons. V was shortened by 6 bases and J by 8 bases, with 11 bases between the two germline ends. The CDR3 has 11 amino acids. From germline, CDR1 is DFQATT and CDR2 SNEGSKA (reference sequence). This clone was observed a single time.

The sample consisted of PBMCs or T cells enriched from blood (not recorded which). The chain couples TRBV20-1 to TRBJ2-4; maybe TRBD2 (6 bases). This clonotype originated in a woman aged 30 to 39 who had been exposed to COVID-19. The CDR3 sequence: CSAHGSDIQYF. The CDR3 region has the DNA TGCAGTGCCCACGGGAGCGACATTCAGTACTTC.